Shown below are 13 T cell receptor beta chains from a single sample sequenced in a study of blood T cell repertoires in COVID-19. Repertoires were generated with immunoSEQ multiplex PCR, while TCRdb's copy carries only in-frame clones and drops some. The sample has hundreds of thousands of clones; approximately 85% are singletons. The sample taken for sequencing was peripheral blood. The receptors here all came from a woman in her 70s with acute or convalescent COVID-19.

The gene calls are TRBV6-5 and TRBJ1-4, with a weak D call TRBD1 (5 bases). V was cut by 6 bases and J by 8 bases, with 16 bases left in between. The CDR3 is 14 residues long. CDR1 is MNHEY, CDR2 SVGAGI, per germline. The CDR3 sequence: CASSRSGTLEKLFF. For the CDR3, the DNA is TGTGCCAGCAGCCGATCCGGGACTCTAGAAAAACTGTTTTTT.

This sequence joins TRBV7-9 and TRBJ1-4, with D uncertain. This CDR3 is built from 15 residues. V lost 3 bases and J lost 0, with 8 bases in between. Germline-derived CDR1 and CDR2 are SEHNR and FQNEAQ (reference sequence). The CDR3 protein is CASSFGGSTNEKLFF. The CDR3 DNA reads as TGTGCCAGCAGCTTTGGCGGCTCAACTAATGAAAAACTGTTTTTT.

This clone was detected a few times. The chain uses TRBV29-1 and TRBJ2-5; perhaps TRBD2 as D (6 bases). Germline-derived CDR1 and CDR2 are SQVTM and ANQGSEA. The V and J ends lost 6 bases and 2 bases respectively, with 10 bases between them. The CDR3 has 12 amino acids. CDR3 coding DNA: TGCAGCGTCGGAGGGGTTCAAGAGACCCAGTACTTC. Residues: CSVGGVQETQYF. Full variable domain (rest looked up from reference TRBV29-1 and TRBJ2-5): SAVISQKPSRDICQRGTSLTIQCQVDSQVTMMFWYRQQPGQSLTLIATANQGSEATYESGFVIDKFPISRPNLTFSTLTVSNMSPEDSSIYLCSVGGVQETQYFGPGTRLLVL.

V and J are TRBV7-2 and TRBJ2-5, with 7 bases fitting TRBD2. The CDR3 is 16 amino acids. The germline V gene encodes CDR1 SGHTA and CDR2 FQGNSA. The junction had 8 bases not matched to a gene; V was cut back by 4 bases and J by 0 bases. This CDR3 reads CASSSHSLADQETQYF. CDR3 coding DNA: TGTGCCAGCAGCTCCCACTCGCTAGCGGACCAAGAGACCCAGTACTTC.

This chain uses TRBV21-1 with TRBJ2-1; the table's D gene call, TRBD2, was not cross checked with the DNA. TRBV21-1 has pseudogene status. The CDR3 spans 16 residues. The DNA for the CDR3 is TGTGCCAGCAGCAAAGAGGCTAGCGGGGAATACAATGAGCAGTTCTTC. Its translation: CASSKEASGEYNEQFF.

This clone was recorded once. The chain joins TRBV2 to TRBJ1-5; D gene ambiguous. Germline-derived CDR1 and CDR2 are SNHLY and FYNNEI. The germline V and J ends were trimmed by 1 base and 1 base, with 8 bases remaining between them. This CDR3 contains 15 residues. The CDR3 loop reads CASSEEAVSNQPQHF. The CDR3 DNA reads as TGTGCCAGCAGTGAAGAGGCGGTGAGCAATCAGCCCCAGCATTTT.

The chain joins TRBV7-2 to TRBJ1-1, with TRBD1 as a possible D gene (5 bases). The germline gives CDR1 SGHTA, CDR2 FQGNSA. CDR3 length: 12 residues. Deletions cut 1 base from V and 8 bases from J, with 8 bases between. In DNA form, the CDR3 reads TGTGCCAGCAGCTTAGTGGGGCGGGAAGCTTTCTTT. This translates into CASSLVGREAFF.

This chain joins TRBV2 and TRBJ1-5; the D is unclear. Between the trimmed V and J ends, which lost 7 bases and 4 bases, there was a span of 14 bases. The CDR3 has 14 amino acids. From germline, CDR1 is SNHLY and CDR2 FYNNEI. Here the CDR3 DNA reads TGTGCCAGCACGGCAGACTACCCTAATCAGCCCCAGCATTTT. The encoded protein is CASTADYPNQPQHF.

The chain recombines TRBV30 with TRBJ1-1; 8 bases are a match to TRBD1. V lost 3 bases to trimming and J lost 8 bases; unmatched junction nucleotides: 5. The CDR3 runs to 12 residues. The V gene's germline CDR1 is GTSNPN and CDR2 SVGIG (reference sequence). This chain's CDR3 is CAWRNQGAEAFF. CDR3 DNA: TGTGCCTGGAGGAACCAGGGGGCCGAAGCTTTCTTT.

The chain is built from TRBV28 and TRBJ1-5; 9 positions match TRBD1. Germline lookup yields CDR1 MDHEN and CDR2 SYDVKM. Unmatched junction bases numbered 13, after V lost 7 bases and J lost 3 bases. The CDR3 covers 17 residues. CDR3 in amino acids: CASTGQGPYPFNQPQHF. The CDR3 nucleotides are TGTGCCAGCACTGGACAGGGGCCCTACCCTTTCAATCAGCCCCAGCATTTT. Looking up the rest from reference TRBV28 and TRBJ1-5 gives the full variable domain: DVKVTQSSRYLVKRTGEKVFLECVQDMDHENMFWYRQDPGLGLRLIYFSYDVKMKEKGDIPEGYSVSREKKERFSLILESASTNQTSMYLCASTGQGPYPFNQPQHFGDGTRLSIL.

The rearrangement joins TRBV10-2 to TRBJ1-1; D unclear. The germline gives CDR1 WSHSY, CDR2 SAAADI. With 10 bases removed from V and 2 bases from J, the gap between germline ends came to 14 bases. This CDR3 has 13 residues. The chain's CDR3 is CATNGGVNTEAFF. CDR3 DNA sequence: TGCGCCACCAATGGCGGAGTAAACACTGAAGCTTTCTTT.

V and J are TRBV30 and TRBJ1-5, with TRBD1 identical over 8 bases. J was trimmed by 2 bases and V by 6 bases; bases with no gene match: 6. The CDR3 length is 14 residues. From germline, CDR1 is GTSNPN and CDR2 SVGIG (reference sequence). CDR3 protein: CACSGGAGNQPQHF. The CDR3 coding sequence is TGTGCCTGTTCAGGGGGCGCGGGCAATCAGCCCCAGCATTTT.

The V and J genes are TRBV19 and TRBJ1-1, with D maybe TRBD1 (5 bases). The CDR3 has 12 amino acids. V lost 4 bases, J lost 8 bases, and 11 bases lay in between. Germline loops: CDR1 LNHDA, CDR2 SQIVND (reference sequence). The CDR3: CASSTWDLEAFF. The CDR3 region has the DNA TGTGCCAGTAGTACCTGGGACTTAGAAGCTTTCTTT.